A single sample is the source of the 12 T cell receptor beta chains below, sequenced in a study of T cell responses to AZD1222 COVID-19 vaccine. Some clones are missing from TCRdb's copy, which holds only in-frame ones; the method was immunoSEQ multiplex PCR. The table lists 200,000 to 300,000 clones, 93% of them singletons. The material was peripheral blood, obtained on day 0 of AZD1222 vaccination. The receptors come from an adult in good health.

The rearrangement joins TRBV19 to TRBJ2-1; 7 bases are shared with TRBD2. Germline V gene sequence: CDR1 LNHDA, CDR2 SQIVND (reference sequence). J lost 4 bases, V lost 9 bases, and 9 bases had no gene match. The CDR3 spans 14 residues. CDR3 sequence: CASPRGSGYNEQFF. In DNA form, the CDR3 reads TGTGCCAGCCCCCGGGGTAGCGGGTACAATGAGCAGTTCTTC.

The V gene is TRBV7-2, the J gene TRBJ2-7; D may be TRBD1 or TRBD2 (5 bases each). The CDR3 totals 14 residues. The germline V gene encodes CDR1 SGHTA and CDR2 FQGNSA. Trimming took off 5 bases at V and 0 bases at J, with 11 bases between the two ends. CDR3 region: CASSVTGTSYEQYF. The CDR3 coding sequence is TGTGCCAGCAGCGTTACCGGGACCTCCTACGAGCAGTACTTC.

This clone has a single count. The rearrangement joins TRBV5-1 to TRBJ2-5; 11 bases line up with TRBD1. V gave up 0 bases and J gave up 0 bases; unmatched junction bases: 4. This CDR3 comprises 17 residues. CDR1 is SGHRS, CDR2 YFSETQ, per germline. CDR3 amino acids: CASSLVRDRGYQETQYF. The CDR3 bases are TGCGCCAGCAGCTTGGTCCGGGACAGGGGGTACCAAGAGACCCAGTACTTC.

V usage is TRBV9 and J usage is TRBJ1-1; no clear D gene. Trimming removed 0 bases from V and 4 bases from J, with 10 bases in between. The CDR3 contains 14 residues. Germline CDR1 SGDLS, CDR2 YYNGEE. CDR3 nucleotides: TGTGCCAGCAGCGTAGTGGGGTTCAGCACTGAAGCTTTCTTT. This gives the protein CASSVVGFSTEAFF.

CDR3 residues: CASTPRQRDQPQHF. DNA of the CDR3: TGTGCCAGTACCCCGCGACAGAGAGATCAGCCCCAGCATTTT. The rearrangement links TRBV19 to TRBJ1-5; perhaps TRBD1 as D (5 bases). Trimming stripped 7 bases from V and 5 bases from J, with 15 bases between. This CDR3 spans 14 amino acids. Per germline, CDR1 LNHDA and CDR2 SQIVND (reference sequence).

The rearrangement uses TRBV2 and TRBJ2-3; weak D call: TRBD2 (6 bases). Germline V gene data show CDR1 as SNHLY and CDR2 as FYNNEI. Trimming cost V 7 bases and J 3 bases, with 14 bases left between them. The CDR3 spans 14 residues. The CDR3 DNA reads TGTGCCAGCACGTGGAACGGGGGAACAGATACGCAGTATTTT. Translating gives CASTWNGGTDTQYF.

The chain joins TRBV7-8 to TRBJ2-5; D uncertain. V was shortened by 5 bases and J by 3 bases, with 10 bases between the two germline ends. The CDR3 runs 13 residues. Germline-derived CDR1 and CDR2 are SGHVS and FQNEAQ. This CDR3 is CASSVRPEETQYF. CDR3 coding DNA: TGTGCCAGCAGCGTTAGACCCGAAGAGACCCAGTACTTC.

The V and J genes are TRBV28 and TRBJ1-5; maybe TRBD1 (5 bases). V gave up 11 bases and J gave up 7 bases, with 12 bases separating them. The CDR3 is 11 amino acids. Germline V gene lookup returns CDR1 MDHEN and CDR2 SYDVKM. CDR3 sequence: CAGGSNQPQHF. The CDR3 DNA sequence: TGTGCCGGGGGGAGTAACCAGCCCCAGCATTTT.

J is TRBJ2-7 and V is TRBV19, with D perhaps given as TRBD1 or TRBD2 (5 bases each). The length of the CDR3 is 15 residues. V lost 0 bases, J lost 3 bases, and 12 bases lay in between. Germline V gene lookup returns CDR1 LNHDA and CDR2 SQIVND (reference sequence). CDR3 coding DNA: TGTGCCAGTAGTATAGATCTGGGACCTCTCTACGAGCAGTACTTC. Amino acid sequence: CASSIDLGPLYEQYF.

Comments on this clone: The sample has other DNA sequences that encode this CDR3 too. The rearrangement links TRBV2 to TRBJ1-5, with 8 bases lining up with TRBD1. This CDR3 has 13 amino acids. V dropped 5 bases and J dropped 6; count of bases not matched to a gene: 3. Germline lookup yields CDR1 SNHLY and CDR2 FYNNEI. The CDR3 is CASSLDRGQPQHF. The CDR3 coding sequence is TGTGCCAGCAGTTTAGACAGGGGTCAGCCCCAGCATTTT. The entire variable domain, with the rest obtained from reference TRBV2 and TRBJ1-5, is as follows: EPEVTQTPSHQVTQMGQEVILRCVPISNHLYFYWYRQILGQKVEFLVSFYNNEISEKSEIFDDQFSVERPDGSNFTLKIRSTKLEDSAMYFCASSLDRGQPQHFGDGTRLSIL.

The J gene is TRBJ1-1, the V gene TRBV6-5; a weak D match, TRBD1 (5 bases). Germline lookup yields CDR1 MNHEY and CDR2 SVGAGI. The CDR3 has 13 amino acids. The V end was cut by 5 bases, the J end by 11 bases, with 18 bases between. The CDR3 nucleotides read TGTGCCAGCAGTCCGAAGGACCCCCGGGGGGCTTTCTTT. Its translation is CASSPKDPRGAFF.

V usage is TRBV6-1 and J usage is TRBJ1-5, with D maybe TRBD1 (5 bases). The CDR3 contains 16 residues. From germline, CDR1 is MNHNS and CDR2 SASEGT. Trimming pared 1 base from V and 4 bases from J, leaving 14 bases between. The CDR3 DNA is TGTGCCAGCAGTGAAGGAGTCAGGGTGAGGAATCAGCCCCAGCATTTT. It encodes CASSEGVRVRNQPQHF.